The next 12 T cell receptor beta chains were all read from a single sample in a study of shared clonotypes between healthy human individuals. Only in-frame clones appear in the TCRdb table, and some are missing; sequencing was by immunoSEQ multiplex PCR. The data show millions of clones, roughly 94% seen once. Sample: naive CD4+ T cells sorted from blood. The subset was: CD45RA+ positively selected. These TCRs come from a man aged 18 to 29 in good health.

The V gene is TRBV5-1, the J gene TRBJ2-3, with D maybe TRBD2 (5 bases). The V end was cut by 0 bases, the J end by 2 bases, with 13 bases between. CDR3 length: 16 amino acids. Per germline, CDR1 SGHRS and CDR2 YFSETQ. DNA for the CDR3: TGCGCCAGCAGCTTGGCCTCGAGGGTGCCCACAGATACGCAGTATTTT. Translating it yields CASSLASRVPTDTQYF. Variable domain in full (rest from reference TRBV5-1 and TRBJ2-3): KAGVTQTPRYLIKTRGQQVTLSCSPISGHRSVSWYQQTPGQGLQFLFEYFSETQRNKGNFPGRFSGRQFSNSRSEMNVSTLELGDSALYLCASSLASRVPTDTQYFGPGTRLTVL.

CDR3 in DNA: TGTGCCAGCAGTGAAGCAGGCAGTCAAGAGACCCAGTACTTC. It specifies CASSEAGSQETQYF. The J gene is TRBJ2-5, the V gene TRBV6-1; no firm D call. Between the trimmed V and J ends, which lost 0 bases and 2 bases, there was a span of 7 bases. In germline, CDR1 is MNHNS, CDR2 SASEGT. The CDR3 totals 14 residues.

A note on this clone: The same CDR3 also results from other DNA sequences found in this sample. The rearrangement links TRBV5-1 to TRBJ2-3, with D possibly being TRBD2 (5 bases). Trimming removed 2 bases at V and 2 bases at J, with 9 bases between. CDR1 is SGHRS, CDR2 YFSETQ, per germline. The CDR3 spans 14 residues. CDR3 DNA sequence: TGCGCCAGCAGCTTAACTAGTCCCACAGATACGCAGTATTTT. Encoded protein: CASSLTSPTDTQYF. Combining the CDR3 with reference TRBV5-1 and TRBJ2-3 gives the whole variable domain KAGVTQTPRYLIKTRGQQVTLSCSPISGHRSVSWYQQTPGQGLQFLFEYFSETQRNKGNFPGRFSGRQFSNSRSEMNVSTLELGDSALYLCASSLTSPTDTQYFGPGTRLTVL.

V usage is TRBV10-3 and J usage is TRBJ2-3, with D unclear. The CDR3 is made up of 14 amino acids. Germline assignment: CDR1 ENHRY and CDR2 SYGVKD. Trimming stripped 0 bases from V and 0 bases from J, with 4 bases between. For the CDR3, the DNA is TGTGCCATCAGTGAGTCCTATAGCACAGATACGCAGTATTTT. Translating gives CAISESYSTDTQYF.

The genes are TRBV5-1 and TRBJ2-5; 7 bases are shared with TRBD1. V lost 1 base, J lost 1 base, and 4 bases stayed unmatched. This CDR3 is 15 amino acids long. CDR1 SGHRS and CDR2 YFSETQ come from the germline V gene. Here the CDR3 DNA reads TGCGCCAGCAGCTTGAGGGGGCAACGCCAAGAGACCCAGTACTTC. Its protein product is CASSLRGQRQETQYF.

CDR3: CAISIETNSPLHF. CDR3 in DNA: TGTGCCATCAGTATAGAAACTAATTCACCCCTCCACTTT. The chain links TRBV10-3 to TRBJ1-6; D remains unclear. The CDR3 contains 13 residues. From germline, CDR1 is ENHRY and CDR2 SYGVKD. Trimming pared 5 bases from V and 6 bases from J, leaving 8 bases between.

This clone was detected only once. The rearrangement links TRBV5-1 to TRBJ1-3; 10 bases fit TRBD1. In germline, CDR1 is SGHRS, CDR2 YFSETQ. This CDR3 is 16 amino acids long. J lost 4 bases, V lost 4 bases, and 8 bases had no gene match. CDR3 nucleotide sequence: TGCGCCAGCAGCATACGGACAGGGGGAGAGGGAAACACCATATATTTT. Translating gives CASSIRTGGEGNTIYF. Using reference TRBV5-1 and TRBJ1-3 for the parts outside the CDR3, the full variable domain is KAGVTQTPRYLIKTRGQQVTLSCSPISGHRSVSWYQQTPGQGLQFLFEYFSETQRNKGNFPGRFSGRQFSNSRSEMNVSTLELGDSALYLCASSIRTGGEGNTIYFGEGSWLTVV.

The chain joins TRBV30 to TRBJ1-1; tentatively, D is TRBD1 (5 bases). The CDR3 has 11 amino acids. CDR1 and CDR2 from the germline V gene are GTSNPN and SVGIG (reference sequence). V dropped 5 bases and J dropped 7 bases, with 11 bases sitting between them. The CDR3: CAWGGHLEAFF. In DNA, the CDR3 is TGTGCCTGGGGTGGACACCTTGAAGCTTTCTTT.

In its sample, this clone was seen a few times. The chain is built from TRBV4-2 and TRBJ1-1; 7 bases fit TRBD1. Germline assignment: CDR1 LGHNA and CDR2 YNFKEQ. Losses at the gene ends were 3 bases for V and 5 bases for J; bases not matched to a gene: 6. The CDR3 runs to 14 residues. The CDR3 DNA sequence: TGTGCCAGCAGCCACACAGACAGGGCGACTGAAGCTTTCTTT. Residues: CASSHTDRATEAFF.

The chain carries TRBV5-1 and TRBJ1-6, with D perhaps TRBD1 (6 bases). This CDR3 region has 17 residues. V shed 4 bases and J shed 0 bases, with 14 bases lying between them. CDR1 and CDR2 from the germline V gene are SGHRS and YFSETQ. CDR3 nucleotides: TGCGCCAGCAGCGGCACAGGGCCGAGCTCCTATAATTCACCCCTCCACTTT. Protein product: CASSGTGPSSYNSPLHF.

The rearrangement uses TRBV28 and TRBJ1-2; D is unclear. The CDR3 extends over 12 amino acids. V lost 5 bases to trimming and J lost 4 bases, with 8 bases between them. Germline V gives CDR1 MDHEN, CDR2 SYDVKM. CDR3 loop: CASSQDIYGYTF. DNA for the CDR3: TGTGCCAGCAGTCAAGACATCTATGGCTACACCTTC.

The chain couples TRBV19 to TRBJ1-5; 9 positions match TRBD1. The CDR3 runs to 15 residues. After removal of 3 bases from V and 7 bases from J, the junction contained 7 bases not matched to a gene. The germline V gene has CDR1 LNHDA and CDR2 SQIVND (reference sequence). The CDR3 DNA reads as TGTGCCAGTAGTATTTGGGGACAGGGCGAGCAGCCCCAGCATTTT. Amino acid sequence: CASSIWGQGEQPQHF.